This TCR beta chain was recovered during a study of blood T cell repertoires in COVID-19. Background on the study: In each case, the material was cDNA or gDNA derived from T cells, B-cell-depleted T cells, or PBMCs.

Recovered Cohort 3 donors showed two negative PCRs, clearance, or symptom resolution. Germline assignment: CDR1 LNHDA and CDR2 SQIVND (reference sequence). This CDR3 region has 14 residues. V dropped 5 bases and J dropped 1 base, with 11 bases sitting between them. In the original workflow: Reference gene primer amplification gave nucleated cell count estimates. Clones were read by immunoSEQ multiplex PCR, and TCRdb kept only the in-frame ones, dropping some. V, J and clone size were drawn from that table, and D and trimming were deduced from the DNA. The sample yields about 220,000 clones, less than 90% seen once.

Source material: PBMCs or T cells enriched from blood (not recorded which). The V and J genes are TRBV19 and TRBJ1-2; D is uncertain. The clonotype originates from a woman in her 30s who had recovered from COVID-19. CDR3 loop: CASSVQPINYGYTF. The CDR3 bases are TGTGCCAGTAGTGTACAGCCTATTAACTATGGCTACACCTTC.